This T cell receptor (beta chain) originates from a study of cytomegalovirus exposure and HLA in healthy donors. The PCR used 60 Vbeta and 13 Jbeta primers. Generated by immunoSEQ multiplex PCR, the TCRdb table keeps only in-frame clones and is missing some. The sample holds roughly 36,000 clones. Germline CDR1 is LNHNV and CDR2 is YYDKDF (reference sequence). This CDR3 is 18 amino acids long. The trim removed 1 base at V and 5 bases at J, leaving 15 bases unmatched. As concerns this clone: As yet, its antigen is unknown.

Study-level results: A later analysis reportedly identified an Asian-associated ancestry cluster as carrying fewer N-insertions than the roughly 600-donor mean. Later analysis identified 15,000 to 20,000 TCR beta sequences associated with HLA alleles, using a false discovery rate threshold of 0.05.

Source material: PBMCs. This chain joins TRBV15 and TRBJ2-5, with 8 bases that match TRBD1. The receptor's source is a woman aged 30 to 39 in good health and CMV-seropositive. The CDR3 protein is CATSRVQNLQGVGETQYF. DNA for the CDR3: TGTGCCACCAGCAGAGTTCAAAATTTACAGGGGGTTGGGGAGACCCAGTACTTC. The entire variable domain, with the rest obtained from reference TRBV15 and TRBJ2-5, is as follows: DAMVIQNPRYQVTQFGKPVTLSCSQTLNHNVMYWYQQKSSQAPKLLFHYYDKDFNNEADTPDNFQSRRPNTSFCFLDIRSPGLGDTAMYLCATSRVQNLQGVGETQYFGPGTRLLVL.